This T cell receptor (beta chain) was documented in a study of glioma-infiltrating T cells. Germline values: CDR1 MNHEY, CDR2 SMNVEV (reference sequence). Trimming removed 4 bases at V and 4 bases at J, with 10 bases between. There are 13 residues in the CDR3. The iRepertoire nested amplicon-rescue multiplex PCR amplified TCR alpha and beta CDR3s from RNA. TCRdb re-called the multiplex PCR reads through MiXCR, storing one row per CDR3 protein. Among a few hundred thousand distinct CDR3 sequences listed, around 38% were seen once. Sequencing input: glioma tissue, nonneoplastic brain tissue, or PBMCs (not recorded which). This sequence joins TRBV27 and TRBJ1-1, with D uncertain. The receptor's source is a human donor with low-grade glioma or glioblastoma, undergoing nonglioma brain surgery, or in good health (not recorded which). The CDR3 is CASSYFHITEAFF. The CDR3 nucleotides are TGTGCCAGCAGTTACTTCCATATCACTGAAGCTTTCTTT.